This T cell receptor beta chain was sequenced for a study of cytomegalovirus exposure and HLA in healthy donors. Study observations and caveats: Earlier analysis yielded a pattern in which most TCR beta V segments were productive about 90% or about 30% of the time. Later on, an analysis found that several of the most significant clusters appeared to be linked to common viral pathogens, which included parvovirus B19. It was reported that TCR beta sequences correctly inferred the HLA-A and HLA-B alleles for most subjects.

Use of 60 Vbeta and 13 Jbeta primers characterized the PCR. Using immunoSEQ multiplex PCR, the repertoire was profiled, and TCRdb retains in-frame clones only, with some absent. This table has 110,000 to 150,000 clones, under 80% appearing once. This CDR3 comprises 15 residues. The germline V gene encodes CDR1 MGHRA and CDR2 YSYEKL. Trimming cost V 4 bases and J 4 bases, with 16 bases left between them. Concerning this clone: Its antigen is unknown.

Nominally healthy donors were sampled, though unrecorded immune exposures were likely. Source material: PBMCs. The receptor was derived from a woman aged 50 to 60 in good health and CMV-seropositive. The chain uses TRBV4-1 and TRBJ1-2, with D possibly being TRBD1 (6 bases). In DNA, the CDR3 is TGCGCCAGCAGCCCTACTGGGGGCGCCGTCTATGGCTACACCTTC. Residues: CASSPTGGAVYGYTF.